One sample yielded the 6 T cell receptor beta chains listed below, sequenced in a study of cytomegalovirus exposure and HLA in healthy donors (dated by TCRdb to between 2016 and 2019). Library preparation used the immunoSEQ multiplex PCR assay. For the multiplex PCR, a mixture combining 60 forward primers for TCR Vbeta segments and 13 reverse primers for TCR Jbeta segments was used. The table comes from immuneACCESS by way of TCRdb, which keeps in-frame sequences with V and J called. Part of the clones is missing from these tables; in studies checked, under half for an unresolved V gene and the rest for unknown reasons. Within this sample are around 170,000 clones, with 79% of them counted one time only. Roughly 0.64% of the sample goes to the ten largest clones. Sequenced sample: PBMCs. The receptors shown here come from a woman aged 40 to 55 in good health and CMV-seronegative.

V and J are TRBV4-2 and TRBJ1-2; 9 bases match TRBD1. Germline values: CDR1 LGHNA, CDR2 YNFKEQ. With 3 bases clipped from V and 8 bases from J, the junction kept 13 bases outside the gene matches. The CDR3 covers 16 residues. The CDR3 region is CASSHLLTGQGWGYTF. In DNA, the CDR3 is TGTGCCAGCAGCCACCTTTTGACAGGACAGGGGTGGGGCTACACCTTC.

The rearrangement uses TRBV7-2 and TRBJ2-5, with TRBD1 matching 8 bases. J lost 2 bases, V lost 7 bases, and 6 bases had no gene match. CDR3 length equals 14 residues. Germline CDR1 is SGHTA and CDR2 is FQGNSA. The CDR3 reads CASTEGQGQETQYF. The CDR3, as DNA: TGTGCCAGCACCGAAGGACAGGGACAAGAGACCCAGTACTTC. The entire variable domain, with the rest obtained from reference TRBV7-2 and TRBJ2-5, is as follows: GAGVSQSPSNKVTEKGKDVELRCDPISGHTALYWYRQSLGQGLEFLIYFQGNSAPDKSGLPSDRFSAERTGGSVSTLTIQRTQQEDSAVYLCASTEGQGQETQYFGPGTRLLVL.

This rearrangement joins TRBV7-8 to TRBJ1-4; D gene unclear. Trimming stripped 5 bases from V and 6 bases from J, with 13 bases between. The CDR3 loop spans 14 amino acids. Germline V gene data show CDR1 as SGHVS and CDR2 as FQNEAQ. CDR3 sequence reads: CASSNDAGDEKLFF. DNA of the CDR3: TGTGCCAGCAGCAACGACGCCGGAGATGAAAAACTGTTTTTT.

V and J are TRBV28 and TRBJ1-2, with a possible D match to TRBD1 (6 bases). The germline V and J ends were trimmed by 3 bases and 7 bases, with 12 bases remaining between them. Germline CDR1 reads MDHEN; CDR2 reads SYDVKM. The CDR3 is made up of 13 amino acids. The DNA for the CDR3 is TGTGCCAGCAGTTTTGGGGGGGCTGGTGGCTACACCTTC. Translating it yields CASSFGGAGGYTF.

This clone was seen only once. The V call is TRBV12-5, the J call TRBJ2-1, with D perhaps matching TRBD2 (5 bases). The CDR3 is 14 amino acids. Between the trimmed V and J ends, which lost 1 base and 4 bases, there was a span of 8 bases. The germline CDR1 and CDR2 sequences are LGHNT and FRNRAP. The CDR3 reads CASGLASRYNEQFF. As DNA, the CDR3 is TGTGCTAGTGGTTTGGCTAGCAGGTACAATGAGCAGTTCTTC.

V is TRBV9 and J is TRBJ2-3; TRBD2 is a possible D gene (6 bases). The CDR3 spans 16 residues. V shed 0 bases and J shed 4 bases, with 15 bases lying between them. Germline loops: CDR1 SGDLS, CDR2 YYNGEE. CDR3 in DNA: TGTGCCAGCAGCGTAGGAGCGACTAGAGGAGCAGATACGCAGTATTTT. It is translated as CASSVGATRGADTQYF. The variable domain in full, with the rest retrieved from reference TRBV9 and TRBJ2-3, is DSGVTQTPKHLITATGQRVTLRCSPRSGDLSVYWYQQSLDQGLQFLIQYYNGEERAKGNILERFSAQQFPDLHSELNLSSLELGDSALYFCASSVGATRGADTQYFGPGTRLTVL.